One and the same sample provided the 16 T cell receptor beta chains below, sequenced in a study of shared clonotypes between healthy human individuals. Profiling relied on immunoSEQ multiplex PCR, and the TCRdb table lists in-frame clones only, not all of them. The data hold roughly 450,000 clones, with 79% observed a single time. The source material was PBMCs. Receptors originate from a woman in her 40s in good health. Some clones in this sample may be carry-over from other donors' samples.

The V gene is TRBV6-1, the J gene TRBJ1-5; D not certain. The CDR3 extends over 14 amino acids. Germline values: CDR1 MNHNS, CDR2 SASEGT. Trimming removed 0 bases at V and 0 bases at J, with 3 bases between. The CDR3 DNA sequence: TGTGCCAGCAGTGAAGCCACTAGCAATCAGCCCCAGCATTTT. Amino acid sequence: CASSEATSNQPQHF.

Comment on this clone: The same CDR3 can be traced to other DNA sequences in this sample. The chain employs TRBV9 and TRBJ1-4, with a possible D match to TRBD1 (6 bases). The length of the CDR3 is 14 residues. With 4 bases removed from V and 4 bases from J, the gap between germline ends came to 11 bases. Germline V CDR1 and CDR2: SGDLS, YYNGEE. This CDR3 reads CASSPGGLNEKLFF. CDR3 sequence (DNA): TGTGCCAGCAGCCCCGGGGGCCTTAATGAAAAACTGTTTTTT.

The genes are TRBV7-8 and TRBJ2-7; TRBD2 matches 9 bases. The J segment lost 6 bases and the V segment lost 5 bases, leaving 11 bases of the junction unmatched. Germline CDR1 reads SGHVS; CDR2 reads FQNEAQ. The CDR3 is made up of 15 amino acids. The CDR3 bases are TGTGCCAGCAGCCCTCGGACTAGCGACCTAGGCGAGCAGTACTTC. Its translation: CASSPRTSDLGEQYF.

This clone was recorded a few times. CDR3 sequence reads: CASSILSSGPGGGIQYF. The CDR3 DNA sequence: TGTGCCAGTAGTATATTGTCTAGCGGGCCGGGGGGCGGCATTCAGTACTTC. V usage is TRBV19 and J usage is TRBJ2-4, with TRBD2 matching over 8 bases. Germline-derived CDR1 and CDR2 are LNHDA and SQIVND (reference sequence). The CDR3 is made up of 17 amino acids. The V gene end was trimmed by 2 bases and the J gene end by 9 bases; junction bases not matched to a gene: 15.

The rearrangement links TRBV18 to TRBJ2-7; D perhaps matches TRBD1 (6 bases). With 3 bases removed from V and 7 bases from J, the gap between germline ends came to 10 bases. CDR1 and CDR2 (germline): KGHSH, LQKENI. The CDR3 extends over 12 amino acids. CDR3: CASSPQGREQYF. The CDR3, as DNA: TGTGCCAGCTCACCGCAGGGGCGGGAGCAGTACTTC.

The chain's CDR3 is CASSLASDYSYEQYF. CDR3 coding DNA: TGTGCCAGCAGTTTGGCTAGCGATTACTCCTACGAGCAGTACTTC. The chain joins TRBV28 to TRBJ2-7, with D maybe TRBD2 (6 bases). Germline lookup yields CDR1 MDHEN and CDR2 SYDVKM. CDR3 size: 15 residues. Trimming cost V 3 bases and J 0 bases, with 12 bases left between them.

This clone was picked up a small number of times. This chain's CDR3 is CASSLSGGRGEQFF. In nucleotides, the CDR3 is TGTGCCAGCAGCTTATCCGGCGGGAGGGGTGAGCAGTTCTTC. The chain links TRBV11-2 to TRBJ2-1; 9 bases are shared with TRBD2. The V and J ends lost 2 bases and 9 bases, in that order; junction bases with no gene match: 5. Germline assignment: CDR1 SGHAT and CDR2 FQNNGV. The CDR3 is 14 residues long.

The chain uses TRBV14 and TRBJ2-6, with D possibly matching TRBD2 (5 bases). V was trimmed by 0 bases and J by 0 bases, leaving 21 bases between them. This CDR3 is 21 amino acids long. Germline-derived CDR1 and CDR2 are SGHDN and FVKESK. DNA of the CDR3: TGTGCCAGCAGCCAAGATTGGCGCGTGAGGGAAGCTCTCTCTGGGGCCAACGTCCTGACTTTC. Encoded protein: CASSQDWRVREALSGANVLTF.

The chain is built from TRBV11-2 and TRBJ2-7; TRBD2 matches 9 bases. This CDR3 is built from 15 residues. Trimming took 5 bases from V and 3 from J; bases not matched to a gene: 8. CDR1 is SGHAT, CDR2 FQNNGV, per germline. The CDR3 protein is CASSGGVAGVYEQYF. The CDR3 region has the DNA TGTGCCAGCAGCGGCGGGGTAGCGGGAGTCTACGAGCAGTACTTC. Variable domain in full (rest from reference TRBV11-2 and TRBJ2-7): EAGVAQSPRYKIIEKRQSVAFWCNPISGHATLYWYQQILGQGPKLLIQFQNNGVVDDSQLPKDRFSAERLKGVDSTLKIQPAKLEDSAVYLCASSGGVAGVYEQYFGPGTRLTVT.

This clone came up a few times. V gene TRBV2 combines with J gene TRBJ1-4; no reliable D call. The CDR3 is made up of 14 amino acids. V dropped 8 bases and J dropped 2 bases, with 12 bases sitting between them. Germline values: CDR1 SNHLY, CDR2 FYNNEI. CDR3 DNA sequence: TGTGCCAGCCGCGGGAGGGTGACTAATGAAAAACTGTTTTTT. The encoded protein is CASRGRVTNEKLFF.

The chain is built from TRBV30 and TRBJ2-3, with TRBD2 identical over 8 bases. Losses at the gene ends were 0 bases for V and 4 bases for J; bases not matched to a gene: 6. The CDR3 covers 15 residues. CDR1 is GTSNPN and CDR2 is SVGIG in the germline V gene (reference sequence). CDR3 sequence reads: CAWSVGSGSADTQYF. The DNA of the CDR3 is TGTGCCTGGAGTGTTGGCAGCGGGAGTGCAGATACGCAGTATTTT.

The chain recombines TRBV7-2 with TRBJ2-1; D gene ambiguous. The CDR3 extends over 13 amino acids. Germline V gene data show CDR1 as SGHTA and CDR2 as FQGNSA. The germline V and J ends were trimmed by 2 bases and 9 bases, with 11 bases remaining between them. The CDR3 region is CASSLSLIFEQFF. Here the CDR3 DNA reads TGTGCCAGCAGCTTATCACTTATTTTTGAGCAGTTCTTC.

The chain uses TRBV6-4 and TRBJ1-2; D gene uncertain. Germline lookup yields CDR1 MRHNA and CDR2 SNTAGT. With 5 bases removed from V and 4 bases from J, the gap between germline ends came to 8 bases. This CDR3 spans 12 amino acids. CDR3 DNA sequence: TGTGCCAGCAGTTACCCGCTCTATGGCTACACCTTC. As protein: CASSYPLYGYTF.

The chain employs TRBV4-2 and TRBJ2-7; 9 positions match TRBD2. The CDR3 totals 15 residues. Losses at the gene ends were 3 bases for V and 2 bases for J; bases not matched to a gene: 5. Germline loops: CDR1 LGHNA, CDR2 YNFKEQ. The CDR3 here is CASSHGREGTYEQYF. For the CDR3, the DNA is TGTGCCAGCAGCCATGGGCGGGAGGGGACCTACGAGCAGTACTTC.

The genes are TRBV10-3 and TRBJ2-5; D gene uncertain. Trimming pared 6 bases from V and 2 bases from J, leaving 7 bases between. This CDR3 region has 12 residues. Germline V CDR1 and CDR2: ENHRY, SYGVKD. The DNA for the CDR3 is TGTGCCATCAGGGACCGACAAGAGACCCAGTACTTC. Translating gives CAIRDRQETQYF.

The rearrangement links TRBV7-2 to TRBJ2-5, with D perhaps matching TRBD1 (5 bases). V shed 2 bases and J shed 5 bases, with 15 bases lying between them. CDR3 length equals 15 residues. The germline gives CDR1 SGHTA, CDR2 FQGNSA. The CDR3 here is CASSLLAGIGETQYF. The CDR3 DNA follows: TGTGCCAGCAGCTTATTGGCAGGGATTGGGGAGACCCAGTACTTC.